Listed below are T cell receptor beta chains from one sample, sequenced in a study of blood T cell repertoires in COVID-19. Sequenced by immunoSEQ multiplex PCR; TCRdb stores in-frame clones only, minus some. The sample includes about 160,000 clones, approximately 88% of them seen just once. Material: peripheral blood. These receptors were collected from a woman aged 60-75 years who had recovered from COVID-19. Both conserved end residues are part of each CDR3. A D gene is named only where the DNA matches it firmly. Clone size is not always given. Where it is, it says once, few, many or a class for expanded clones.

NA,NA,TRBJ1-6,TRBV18,TGTGCCAGCACGGGAACGCGGAATAATTCACCCCTCCACTTT,CASTGTRNNSPLHF
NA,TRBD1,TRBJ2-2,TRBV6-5,TGTGCCAGCAATCCGGACAGGAACGCTGGAGGGGAGCTGTTTTTT,CASNPDRNAGGELFF
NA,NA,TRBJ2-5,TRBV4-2,TGTGCCAGCAGCCAAGATCACCCCCCCCGGGGGGAGACCCAGTACTTC,CASSQDHPPRGETQYF
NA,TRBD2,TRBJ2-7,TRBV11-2,TGTGCCAGCAGCTTATCTGATATAGCGGGGTACGAGCAGTACTTC,CASSLSDIAGYEQYF
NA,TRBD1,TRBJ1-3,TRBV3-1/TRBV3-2,TGTGCCAGCAGTAAATATATACAGGGGACTGGAAACACCATATATTTT,CASSKYIQGTGNTIYF
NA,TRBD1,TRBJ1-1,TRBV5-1,TGCGCCAGCAGCTTGGACAGGGGTGAAGCTTTCTTT,CASSLDRGEAFF
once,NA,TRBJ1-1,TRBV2,TGTGCCAGCAGTGAACTTCCCGGGAACACTGAAGCTTTCTTT,CASSELPGNTEAFF
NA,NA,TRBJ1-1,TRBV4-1,TGCGCCAGCAGCCAGACGGGAGCCCGTAGGACCTCTGAAGCTTTCTTT,CASSQTGARRTSEAFF
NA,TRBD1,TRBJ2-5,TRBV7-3,TGTGCCAGCAGCCCTCGGACAGGGGGCTTGGAGACCCAGTACTTC,CASSPRTGGLETQYF
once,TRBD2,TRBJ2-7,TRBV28,TGTGCCTGCATAAGCTCCCAGGGAGGGTCCTACGAGCAGTACTTC,CACISSQGGSYEQYF
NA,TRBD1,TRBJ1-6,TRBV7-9,TGTGCCAGCAGCTCGGGACAGGGCGAATCACCCCTCCACTTT,CASSSGQGESPLHF
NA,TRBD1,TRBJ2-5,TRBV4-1,TGCGCCAGCAGCCAGAGGGACAGTCAAGAGACCCAGTACTTC,CASSQRDSQETQYF
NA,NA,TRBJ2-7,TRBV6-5,TGTGCCAGCAGCACCGTTTCCGGCTACGAGCAGTACTTC,CASSTVSGYEQYF
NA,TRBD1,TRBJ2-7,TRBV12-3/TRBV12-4,TGTGCCAGCAGTTCCGGACAGGGCTACGAGCAGTACTTC,CASSSGQGYEQYF
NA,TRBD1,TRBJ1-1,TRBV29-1,TGCAGCGTTAAACAGGGGGGAAACACTGAAGCTTTCTTT,CSVKQGGNTEAFF
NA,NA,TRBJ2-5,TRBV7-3,TGTGCCAGCAGCGTTTGTGGACCGGACAGTTGCCAAGAGACCCAGTACTTC,CASSVCGPDSCQETQYF